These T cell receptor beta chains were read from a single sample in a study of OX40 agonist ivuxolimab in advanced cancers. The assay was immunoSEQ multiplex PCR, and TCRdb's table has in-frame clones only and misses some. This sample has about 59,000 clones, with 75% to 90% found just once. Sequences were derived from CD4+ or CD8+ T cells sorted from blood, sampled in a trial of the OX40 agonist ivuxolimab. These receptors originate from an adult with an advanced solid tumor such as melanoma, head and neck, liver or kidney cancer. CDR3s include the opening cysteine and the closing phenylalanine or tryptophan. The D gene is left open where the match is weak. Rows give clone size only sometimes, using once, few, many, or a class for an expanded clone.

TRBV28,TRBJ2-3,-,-,TGTGCCGCTGAGGGTAGCGGCACAGATACGCAGTATTTT,CAAEGSGTDTQYF
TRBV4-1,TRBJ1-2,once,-,TGCGCCAGCAGCCAAGTTATTGGACACCGTCTCCCTAACTATGGCTACACCTTC,CASSQVIGHRLPNYGYTF
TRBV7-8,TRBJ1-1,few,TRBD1,TGTGCCAGCAGACCAAGACAGGGATGGACTGAAGCTTTCTTT,CASRPRQGWTEAFF
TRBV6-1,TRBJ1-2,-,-,TGTGCCAGCAGTGAACGTTCGCAGGGGAGCTACACCTTC,CASSERSQGSYTF
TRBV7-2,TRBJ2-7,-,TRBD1,TGTGCCAGCAGCCCTGGACAGGGGAGATCAGAGTACTTC,CASSPGQGRSEYF
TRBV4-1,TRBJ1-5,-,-,TGCGCCAGCAGCCAAAGGTATGTCAGGGCGGACAATCAGCCCCAGCATTTT,CASSQRYVRADNQPQHF
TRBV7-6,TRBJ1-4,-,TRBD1,TGTGCCAGCAGCGGGGGACAGTTCCAAAAACTGTTTTTT,CASSGGQFQKLFF
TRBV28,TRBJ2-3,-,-,TGTGCCAGCAGTTCGTCTAGGGATCAGGATACGCAGTATTTT,CASSSSRDQDTQYF
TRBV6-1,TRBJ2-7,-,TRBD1,TGTGCCAGCAGTAGACAGGGTTCAACCTACGAGCAGTACTTC,CASSRQGSTYEQYF
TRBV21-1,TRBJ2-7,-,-,TGTGCCAGCAGCAAAGACCGAGGGAATCCCTACGAGCAGTACTTC,CASSKDRGNPYEQYF
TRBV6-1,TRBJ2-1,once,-,TGTGCCAGCAGTTTATGGAATGAGCAGTTCTTC,CASSLWNEQFF
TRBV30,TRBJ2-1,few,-,TGTGCCTGGAGTGGGCTGTCCTACAATGAGCAGTTCTTC,CAWSGLSYNEQFF
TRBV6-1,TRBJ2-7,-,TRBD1,TGTGCCAGCAGCGAAGGGACAGGGGGCTTCTACGAGCAGTACTTC,CASSEGTGGFYEQYF
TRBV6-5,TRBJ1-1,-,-,TGTGCCAGCAGCAATTCCCTCACTGAAGCTTTCTTT,CASSNSLTEAFF
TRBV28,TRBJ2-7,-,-,TGTGCCAGCAGTCCTTGGCAGGATATCTACGAGCAGTACTTC,CASSPWQDIYEQYF
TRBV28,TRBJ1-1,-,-,TGTGCCAGCAGTCAATCCAGGGGACGGGTCAACACTGAAGCTTTCTTT,CASSQSRGRVNTEAFF
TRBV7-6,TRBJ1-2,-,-,TGTGCCAGCAGCGGTATCGGGGGTGGCTACACCTTC,CASSGIGGGYTF
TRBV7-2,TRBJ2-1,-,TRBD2,TGTGCCAGCAGCTTAGTCGTCGGGAGGGGAAATGAGCAGTTCTTC,CASSLVVGRGNEQFF
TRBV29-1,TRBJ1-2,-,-,TGCAGCGTTGTGGATGTGCGGGCAGCTTCCTATGGCTACACCTTC,CSVVDVRAASYGYTF
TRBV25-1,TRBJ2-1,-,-,TGTGCCGTCGGGACTGGGCACAATGAGCAGTTCTTC,CAVGTGHNEQFF
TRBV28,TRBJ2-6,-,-,TGTGCCAGCAGTTTAATCGGGTCCTCTGGGGCCAACGTCCTGACTTTC,CASSLIGSSGANVLTF
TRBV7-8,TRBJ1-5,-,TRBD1,TGTGCCAGCAGCCACCAGGGGACAGCTGGGAATCAGCCCCAGCATTTT,CASSHQGTAGNQPQHF
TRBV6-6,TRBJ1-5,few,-,TGTGCCAGCAGTTCCCGGGGGGGGGCGAGCAATCAGCCCCAGCATTTT,CASSSRGGASNQPQHF
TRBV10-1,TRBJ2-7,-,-,TGCGCCAGCCAGCAGGGATCCCTCTACGAGCAGTACTTC,CASQQGSLYEQYF
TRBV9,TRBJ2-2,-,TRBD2,TGTGCCAGCAACACCCTGGGACTAGCAGGGGCCGGGGAGCTGTTTTTT,CASNTLGLAGAGELFF
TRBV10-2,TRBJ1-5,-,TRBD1,TGCGCCAGCAGAAAGACAGGGGGCAATCAGCCCCAGCATTTT,CASRKTGGNQPQHF
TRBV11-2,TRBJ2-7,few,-,TGTGCCAGCAGGGACTCAAGCGCTCAGCAGTACTTC,CASRDSSAQQYF
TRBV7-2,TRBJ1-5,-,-,TGTGCCAGCAGCTTAGAGGGGGTAGGCAATCAGCCCCAGCATTTT,CASSLEGVGNQPQHF
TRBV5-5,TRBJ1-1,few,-,TGTGCCAGCAGCTTGTTCCAGAACACTGAAGCTTTCTTT,CASSLFQNTEAFF
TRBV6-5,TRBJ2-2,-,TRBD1,TGTGCCAGCAGTTACTCCAGGGGGCTAGGCACCGGGGAGCTGTTTTTT,CASSYSRGLGTGELFF
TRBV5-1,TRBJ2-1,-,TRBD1,TGCGCCAGCAGCTTTACAGGGGGCGCGGGGAATGAGCAGTTCTTC,CASSFTGGAGNEQFF
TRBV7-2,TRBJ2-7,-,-,TGTGCCAGCAGCTTACCCTCCTTTAGGGACGCTAGCTCCTACGAGCAGTACTTC,CASSLPSFRDASSYEQYF
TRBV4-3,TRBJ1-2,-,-,TGCGCCAGCAGCCAAGATGTAACAGAGAACTATGGCTACACCTTC,CASSQDVTENYGYTF
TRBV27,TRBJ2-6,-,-,TGTGCCAGCAGTTTATCATACGTACGGGGGAGAGCTGGGGCCAACGTCCTGACTTTC,CASSLSYVRGRAGANVLTF
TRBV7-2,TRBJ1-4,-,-,TGTGCCAGCAGCTTAGCGGGCAGCATTAATGAAAAACTGTTTTTT,CASSLAGSINEKLFF
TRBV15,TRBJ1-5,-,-,TGTGCCACCAGCAGAGATATTGGCAGGGGCAATCAGCCCCAGCATTTT,CATSRDIGRGNQPQHF
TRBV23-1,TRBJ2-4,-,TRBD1,TGCGCCAGCTGTACCCCGGGACAGAAAAACATTCAGTACTTC,CASCTPGQKNIQYF
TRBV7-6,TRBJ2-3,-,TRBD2,TGTGCCAGCAGCTTAGGGCAGGGACTAGCGGGGGGAAACTACCCAGATACGCAGTATTTT,CASSLGQGLAGGNYPDTQYF
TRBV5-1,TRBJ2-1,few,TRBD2,TGCGCCAGCAGCTTGGGGCCCGGGGGGTACTACAATGAGCAGTTCTTC,CASSLGPGGYYNEQFF
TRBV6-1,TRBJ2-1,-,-,TGTGCCAGCAGTGAATATCAGGGGTCTAGCTCCTACAATGAGCAGTTCTTC,CASSEYQGSSSYNEQFF
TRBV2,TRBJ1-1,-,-,TGTGCCAGCAGTGAAGAAGGGACCGCGATCGGCACTGAAGCTTTCTTT,CASSEEGTAIGTEAFF
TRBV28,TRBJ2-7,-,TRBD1,TGTGCCAGCAGTTTAGGAGGACAGGGGGCCTACGAGCAGTACTTC,CASSLGGQGAYEQYF
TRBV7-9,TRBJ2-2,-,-,TGTGCCAGCAGCGTCCGAATTAGGGAGCTGTTTTTT,CASSVRIRELFF
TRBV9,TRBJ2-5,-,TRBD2,TGTGCCAGCAGCGTAGAGGGACTAGCGGCAGAGACCCAGTACTTC,CASSVEGLAAETQYF
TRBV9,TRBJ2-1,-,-,TGTGCCAGCAGCGAGGCCCCTCCTGGGACCTCTCACAATGAGCAGTTCTTC,CASSEAPPGTSHNEQFF
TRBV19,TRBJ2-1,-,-,TGTGCCAGTACTAAGGGTACGACTCCGGAGCAGTTCTTC,CASTKGTTPEQFF
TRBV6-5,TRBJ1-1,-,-,TGTGCCAGCAGTTACTCGAGGGGGGACACTGAAGCTTTCTTT,CASSYSRGDTEAFF
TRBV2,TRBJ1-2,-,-,TGTGCCAGCAGGGGTACAGGATACTATGGCTACACCTTC,CASRGTGYYGYTF
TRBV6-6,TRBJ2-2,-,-,TGTGCCAGCAGTCTAACCGGGACACCAAACACCGGGGAGCTGTTTTTT,CASSLTGTPNTGELFF
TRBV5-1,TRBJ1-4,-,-,TGCGCCAGCAGCTTGGGGGTGGATGGTGAAAAACTGTTTTTT,CASSLGVDGEKLFF
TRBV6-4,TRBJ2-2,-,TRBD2,TGTGCCAGCAGTCGTTCGGTAGCGGGAAGGACCGGGGAGCTGTTTTTT,CASSRSVAGRTGELFF
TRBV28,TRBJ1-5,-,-,TGTGCCAGCAGTTTAACTGCGGCCCAGCATTTT,CASSLTAAQHF
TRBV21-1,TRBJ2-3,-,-,TGTGCCAGCAGCACCGGGACTAGCGGATTCACAGATACGCAGTATTTT,CASSTGTSGFTDTQYF
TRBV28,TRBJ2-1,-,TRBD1,TGTGCCAGCAGCTCGTTGGGACAGGGGGTCAATGAGCAGTTCTTC,CASSSLGQGVNEQFF
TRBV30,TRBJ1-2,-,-,TGTGCCTGGAGTGTAGGGGGTAGCAACTATGGCTACACCTTC,CAWSVGGSNYGYTF
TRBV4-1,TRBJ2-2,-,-,TGCGCCAGCAGCCAAGTGAGTTTCGGGACTTTGAACACCGGGGAGCTGTTTTTT,CASSQVSFGTLNTGELFF
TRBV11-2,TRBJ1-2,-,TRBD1,TGTGCCAGCAGCTTAGTCTCACAGGGGTATGGCTACACCTTC,CASSLVSQGYGYTF